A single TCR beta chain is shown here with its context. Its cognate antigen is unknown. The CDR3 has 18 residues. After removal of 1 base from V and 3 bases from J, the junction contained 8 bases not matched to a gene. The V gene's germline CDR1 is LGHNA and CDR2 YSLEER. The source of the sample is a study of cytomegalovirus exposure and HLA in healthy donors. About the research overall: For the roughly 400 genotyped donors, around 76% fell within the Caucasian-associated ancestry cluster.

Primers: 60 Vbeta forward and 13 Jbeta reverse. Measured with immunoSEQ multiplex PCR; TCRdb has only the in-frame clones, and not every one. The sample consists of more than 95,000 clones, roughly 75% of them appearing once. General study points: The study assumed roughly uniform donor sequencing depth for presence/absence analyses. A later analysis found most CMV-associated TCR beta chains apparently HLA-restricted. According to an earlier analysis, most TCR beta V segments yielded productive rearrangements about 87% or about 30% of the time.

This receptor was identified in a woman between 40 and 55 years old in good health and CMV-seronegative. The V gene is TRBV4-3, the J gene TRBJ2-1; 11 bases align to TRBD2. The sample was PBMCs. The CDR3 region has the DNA TGCGCCAGCAGCCAAGTGTCTCGACTAGCGGGATACTACAATGAGCAGTTCTTC. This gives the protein CASSQVSRLAGYYNEQFF.